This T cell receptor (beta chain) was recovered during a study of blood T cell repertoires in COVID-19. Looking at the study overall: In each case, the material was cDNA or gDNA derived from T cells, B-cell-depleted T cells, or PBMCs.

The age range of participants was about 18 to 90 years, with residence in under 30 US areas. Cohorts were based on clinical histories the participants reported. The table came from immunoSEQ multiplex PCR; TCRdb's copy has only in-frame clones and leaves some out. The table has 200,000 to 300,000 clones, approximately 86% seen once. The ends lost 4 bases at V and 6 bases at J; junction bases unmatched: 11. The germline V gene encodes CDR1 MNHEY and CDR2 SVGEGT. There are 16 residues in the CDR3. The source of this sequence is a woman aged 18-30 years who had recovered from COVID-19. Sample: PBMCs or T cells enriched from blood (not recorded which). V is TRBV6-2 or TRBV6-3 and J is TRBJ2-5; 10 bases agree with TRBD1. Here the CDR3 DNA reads TGTGCCAGCAGTTCCACGAAGGGACAGGGGCGACAGACCCAGTACTTC. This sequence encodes CASSSTKGQGRQTQYF.